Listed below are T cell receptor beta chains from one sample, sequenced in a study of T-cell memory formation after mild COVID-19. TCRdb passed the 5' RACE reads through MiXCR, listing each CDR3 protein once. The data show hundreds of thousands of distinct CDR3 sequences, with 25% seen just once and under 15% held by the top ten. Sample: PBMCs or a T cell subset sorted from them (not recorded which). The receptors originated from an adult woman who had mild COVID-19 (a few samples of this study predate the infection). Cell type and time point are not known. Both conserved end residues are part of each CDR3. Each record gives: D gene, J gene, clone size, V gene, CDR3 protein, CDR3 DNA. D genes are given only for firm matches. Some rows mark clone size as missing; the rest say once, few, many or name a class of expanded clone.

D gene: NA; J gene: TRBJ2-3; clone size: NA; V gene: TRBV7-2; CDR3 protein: CASSAPWAAGTQYF; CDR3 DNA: TGTGCCAGCAGCGCTCCTTGGGCCGCTGGTACGCAGTATTTT
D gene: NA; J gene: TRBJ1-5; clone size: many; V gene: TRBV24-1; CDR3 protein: CATSDLSINQPQHF; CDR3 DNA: TGTGCCACCAGTGATTTATCCATCAATCAGCCCCAGCATTTT
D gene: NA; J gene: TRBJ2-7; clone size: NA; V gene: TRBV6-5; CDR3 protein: CASSYSSGVDEQYF; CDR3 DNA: TGTGCCAGCAGTTACTCGTCAGGGGTGGACGAGCAGTACTTC
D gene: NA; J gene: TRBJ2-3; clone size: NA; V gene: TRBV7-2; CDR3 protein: CASRGRGRTDTQYF; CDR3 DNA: TGTGCCAGCAGGGGTCGGGGACGCACAGATACGCAGTATTTT
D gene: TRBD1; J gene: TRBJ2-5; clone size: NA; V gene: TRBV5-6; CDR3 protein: CAPRARDRPGETQYF; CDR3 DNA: TGTGCCCCCCGAGCTCGGGACAGACCCGGTGAGACCCAGTACTTC
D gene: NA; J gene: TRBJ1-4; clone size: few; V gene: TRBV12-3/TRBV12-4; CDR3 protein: CASSSGTSPEKLFF; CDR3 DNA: TGTGCCAGCAGTTCGGGGACATCCCCAGAAAAACTGTTTTTT
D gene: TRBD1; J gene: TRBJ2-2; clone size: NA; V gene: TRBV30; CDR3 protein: CAWNRQGGSGELFF; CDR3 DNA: TGTGCCTGGAATCGACAGGGGGGAAGCGGGGAGCTGTTTTTT
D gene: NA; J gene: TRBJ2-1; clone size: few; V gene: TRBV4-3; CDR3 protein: CASSQTASYNEQFF; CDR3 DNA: TGCGCCAGCAGCCAGACCGCTAGCTACAATGAGCAGTTCTTC
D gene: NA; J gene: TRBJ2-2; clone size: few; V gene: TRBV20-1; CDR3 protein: CSASGKSTGELFF; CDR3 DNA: TGCAGTGCTAGCGGGAAGAGTACCGGGGAGCTGTTTTTT
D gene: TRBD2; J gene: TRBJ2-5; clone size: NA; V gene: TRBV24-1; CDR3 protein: CATSDPAGLSGSKETQYF; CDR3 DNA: TGTGCCACCAGTGATCCCGCGGGCCTTAGCGGGAGTAAGGAGACCCAGTACTTC
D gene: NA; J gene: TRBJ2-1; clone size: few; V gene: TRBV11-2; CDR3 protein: CASSSFRSRNNEQFF; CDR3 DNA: TGTGCCAGCAGCTCCTTTAGGAGCCGTAACAATGAGCAGTTCTTC
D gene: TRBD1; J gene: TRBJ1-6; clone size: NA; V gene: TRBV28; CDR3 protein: CASQPRQGNNSPLHF; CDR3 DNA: TGTGCCAGCCAGCCCCGACAGGGGAATAATTCACCCCTCCACTTT
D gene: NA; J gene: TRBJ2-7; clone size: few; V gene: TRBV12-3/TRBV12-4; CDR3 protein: CASSWGTESSYEQYF; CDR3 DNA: TGTGCCAGCAGTTGGGGGACCGAGTCCTCCTACGAGCAGTACTTC
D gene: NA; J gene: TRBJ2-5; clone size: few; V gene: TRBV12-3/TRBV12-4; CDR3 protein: CASSFHLTQETQYF; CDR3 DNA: TGTGCCAGCAGTTTCCATCTAACGCAAGAGACCCAGTACTTC
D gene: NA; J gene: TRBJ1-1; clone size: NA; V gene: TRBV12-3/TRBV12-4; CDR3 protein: CASKEGMNTEAFF; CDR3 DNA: TGTGCCAGCAAGGAAGGGATGAACACTGAAGCTTTCTTT
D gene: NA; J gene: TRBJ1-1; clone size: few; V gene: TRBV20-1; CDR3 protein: CSIKRGWGPDTEAFF; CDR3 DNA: TGCAGCATAAAAAGGGGGTGGGGTCCCGACACTGAAGCTTTCTTT
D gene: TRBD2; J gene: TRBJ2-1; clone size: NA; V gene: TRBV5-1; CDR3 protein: CASSLGGLAGRYEQFF; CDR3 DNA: TGCGCCAGCAGCTTGGGCGGTCTAGCGGGGCGGTATGAGCAGTTCTTC
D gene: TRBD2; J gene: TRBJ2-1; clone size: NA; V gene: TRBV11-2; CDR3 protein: CASSLGLAGGLYNEQFF; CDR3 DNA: TGTGCCAGCAGCTTAGGTCTAGCGGGAGGGTTATACAATGAGCAGTTCTTC
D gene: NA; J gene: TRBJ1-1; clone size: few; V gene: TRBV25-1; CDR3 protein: CASRGIRTEAFF; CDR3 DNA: TGTGCCAGCAGGGGGATACGCACTGAAGCTTTCTTT
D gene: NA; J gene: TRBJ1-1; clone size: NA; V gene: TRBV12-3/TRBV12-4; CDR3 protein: CASSPPPGPSTEAFF; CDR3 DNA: TGTGCCAGCAGTCCCCCTCCGGGACCTTCCACTGAAGCTTTCTTT